A single sample gave rise to the 8 T cell receptor beta chains below, sequenced in a study of blood T cell repertoires in COVID-19. The data were produced by immunoSEQ multiplex PCR, yet TCRdb's version contains in-frame clones alone and is incomplete. The repertoire holds 25,000 or so clones, about 80% seen once, with more than 65% in the top ten. The sequenced material came from peripheral blood. The receptor source for this set is a man between 65 and 80 years old with acute or convalescent COVID-19.

V is TRBV6-2 or TRBV6-3 and J is TRBJ2-7; the match to TRBD2 covers 13 bases. Germline-derived CDR1 and CDR2 are MNHEY and SVGEGT. The length of the CDR3 is 17 residues. Trimming at V came to 4 bases and at J to 3 bases, leaving 9 bases not matched to a gene. The CDR3 DNA reads TGTGCCAGCAGTTCCCCCCGACTAGCGGGAGGCCACTACGAGCAGTACTTC. It codes for CASSSPRLAGGHYEQYF.

The chain recombines TRBV2 with TRBJ1-5, with unresolved D. CDR3 length: 13 residues. Germline-derived CDR1 and CDR2 are SNHLY and FYNNEI. The V end lost 3 bases, the J end lost 2 bases, and 5 bases lay between the germline ends. The CDR3 DNA follows: TGTGCCAGCAGTGACCGGGGCAATCAGCCCCAGCATTTT. It encodes CASSDRGNQPQHF.

This chain links TRBV6-2 or TRBV6-3 with TRBJ2-1; 9 bases agree with TRBD2. The germline V gene encodes CDR1 MNHEY and CDR2 SVGEGT. The CDR3 spans 15 residues. The ends lost 6 bases at V and 9 bases at J; junction bases unmatched: 12. The CDR3 sequence: CASSPLAGVNFEQFF. CDR3 nucleotide sequence: TGTGCCAGCAGCCCACTAGCGGGTGTCAATTTTGAGCAGTTCTTC.

The chain has TRBV15 and TRBJ2-7; 7 nucleotides agree with TRBD2. Germline values: CDR1 LNHNV, CDR2 YYDKDF (reference sequence). J was trimmed by 2 bases and V by 1 base; bases with no gene match: 5. The CDR3 is 15 residues long. CDR3 sequence reads: CATSRGRGRPYEQYF. CDR3 bases: TGTGCCACCAGCAGAGGCCGCGGGAGACCCTACGAGCAGTACTTC.

The rearrangement uses TRBV7-3 and TRBJ2-3, with 8 bases fitting TRBD2. Looked up from germline, CDR1 is SGHTA and CDR2 is FQGTGA. This CDR3 contains 15 residues. V dropped 3 bases and J dropped 4; count of bases not matched to a gene: 6. The CDR3 DNA sequence: TGTGCCAGCAGCTTCGCGGGAGGATCGGCAGATACGCAGTATTTT. Amino acid sequence: CASSFAGGSADTQYF.

The V call is TRBV11-2, the J call TRBJ1-5; 7 bases align to TRBD1. V lost 5 bases to trimming and J lost 4 bases; unmatched junction nucleotides: 8. The CDR3 covers 15 residues. From germline, CDR1 is SGHAT and CDR2 FQNNGV. The CDR3 DNA is TGTGCCAGCAGCCAGGGGGGAGCCGAGAATCAGCCCCAGCATTTT. This sequence encodes CASSQGGAENQPQHF.

The genes are TRBV28 and TRBJ1-5; possibly TRBD1 for D (6 bases). Trimming removed 7 bases at V and 2 bases at J, with 15 bases between. Germline CDR1 and CDR2: MDHEN and SYDVKM. This CDR3 spans 15 amino acids. The CDR3 sequence: CASTPPGGGNQPQHF. In DNA form, the CDR3 reads TGTGCCAGCACTCCCCCGGGGGGCGGCAATCAGCCCCAGCATTTT.

This chain joins TRBV28 and TRBJ2-3, with TRBD2 identical over 8 bases. Unmatched junction bases numbered 11, after V lost 7 bases and J lost 2 bases. CDR3 length: 16 amino acids. Germline CDR1 and CDR2: MDHEN and SYDVKM. The CDR3 nucleotides are TGTGCCAGCACCGGGAGCAGCGGGAGTATCACAGATACGCAGTATTTT. As protein: CASTGSSGSITDTQYF. Full variable domain (outside the CDR3, taken from reference TRBV28 and TRBJ2-3): DVKVTQSSRYLVKRTGEKVFLECVQDMDHENMFWYRQDPGLGLRLIYFSYDVKMKEKGDIPEGYSVSREKKERFSLILESASTNQTSMYLCASTGSSGSITDTQYFGPGTRLTVL.